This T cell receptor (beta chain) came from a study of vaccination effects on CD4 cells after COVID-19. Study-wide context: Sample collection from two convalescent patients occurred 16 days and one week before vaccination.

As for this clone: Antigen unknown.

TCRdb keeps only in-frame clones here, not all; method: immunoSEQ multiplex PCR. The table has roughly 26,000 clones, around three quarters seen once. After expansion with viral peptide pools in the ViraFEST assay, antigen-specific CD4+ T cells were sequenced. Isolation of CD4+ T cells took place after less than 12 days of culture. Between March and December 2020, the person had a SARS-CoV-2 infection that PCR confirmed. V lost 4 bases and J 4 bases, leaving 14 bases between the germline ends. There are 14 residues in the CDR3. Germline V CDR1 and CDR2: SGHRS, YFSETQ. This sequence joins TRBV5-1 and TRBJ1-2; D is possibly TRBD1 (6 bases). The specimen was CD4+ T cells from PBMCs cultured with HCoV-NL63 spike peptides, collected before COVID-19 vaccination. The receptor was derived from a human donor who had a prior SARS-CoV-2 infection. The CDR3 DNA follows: TGCGCCAGCAGCCCAACCACAGGGCCCTATGGCTACACCTTC. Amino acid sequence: CASSPTTGPYGYTF.